The clone carrying this T cell receptor (beta chain) appeared many times. The target antigen is unknown. RNA transcripts were the template for amplifying TCR beta CDR3 regions. Carried out on the TCR CDR3, a first-round RT-PCR used the HTBI primer set. TCRdb redid the calling of the multiplex PCR reads with MiXCR, one entry per CDR3 protein. The sample contains fewer than 250,000 distinct CDR3 sequences, approximately 23% of which appear only once. Fresh 10 ml peripheral blood yielded PBMCs. CDR1 is MNHEY and CDR2 is SMNVEV in the germline V gene (reference sequence). V dropped 5 bases and J dropped 3 bases, with 5 bases sitting between them. The CDR3 sequence is 11 residues long. The data originate from a study of T cells in Graves' hyperthyroidism and ophthalmopathy. Study-level background: Sampling of peripheral blood happened at initial diagnosis, prior to any treatment. Findings and caveats of the study: With a median lead of about 6.9 months before onset, the model predicted ophthalmopathy. Most thyroid clonotypes with frequency above 0.001 were detected in blood.

Sequenced: blood. This TCR was recovered from a woman aged 35 to 49 with Graves' ophthalmopathy. The V gene is TRBV27, the J gene TRBJ2-7, with D uncertain. The CDR3 sequence: CASSDYYEQYF. The DNA of the CDR3 is TGTGCCAGCAGTGATTACTACGAGCAGTACTTC.